The rows below give T cell receptor beta chains drawn from one sample of a study of shared clonotypes between healthy human individuals. The table came from immunoSEQ multiplex PCR; TCRdb's copy has only in-frame clones and leaves some out. Counted here are some 96,000 clones, about half occurring once; the ten biggest clones make up about 15%. The specimen sequenced was PBMCs. These receptors all stem from a middle-aged woman in good health. Some clones in this sample may be carry-over from other donors' samples. The CDR3 runs from the conserved cysteine through the conserved F or W. The D gene is left open where the match is weak. The listing skips clone size in some rows; elsewhere it reads once, few, many or a size class.

D,V,J,size,DNA,CDR3
TRBD1,TRBV18,TRBJ1-4,NA,TGTGCCAGCTCACCTGACAGGGGTCACGAAAAACTGTTTTTT,CASSPDRGHEKLFF
NA,TRBV9,TRBJ2-5,NA,TGTGCCAGCAGCCAAGGCATCCAGGGAGGAGAGACCCAGTACTTC,CASSQGIQGGETQYF
TRBD2,TRBV5-1,TRBJ2-5,NA,TGCGCCAGCAGCTCGACAGCGGGAGTGGAGACCCAGTACTTC,CASSSTAGVETQYF
TRBD1,TRBV14,TRBJ2-3,NA,TGTGCCAGCAGATCTGGAGACAGGGGGCTTGTTGGCACAGATACGCAGTGTTTT,CASRSGDRGLVGTDTQCF
NA,TRBV2,TRBJ1-3,many,TGTGCCAGCAGTGAAGGGGGGAGTTACGGAAACACCATATATTTT,CASSEGGSYGNTIYF
TRBD1,TRBV7-9,TRBJ1-4,NA,TGTGCCAGCAGCGACCCCCGGGACAGTGAAAAACTGTTTTTT,CASSDPRDSEKLFF
TRBD2,TRBV5-1,TRBJ2-3,NA,TGCGCCAGCAGCTTAGGGAGGGCGTTGAGGCTAGATACGCAGTATTTT,CASSLGRALRLDTQYF
NA,TRBV7-6,TRBJ1-1,many,TGTGCCAGCAGTACCATGGGCGGGGGAGCTTTCTTT,CASSTMGGGAFF
NA,TRBV2,TRBJ1-1,few,TGTGCCAGCATGCTGGCAGGGGCTGAAGCTTTCTTT,CASMLAGAEAFF
NA,TRBV30,TRBJ2-7,NA,TGTGCCTGGAGTGTAAGCTTTTCCGAGCAGTACTTC,CAWSVSFSEQYF
TRBD2,TRBV2,TRBJ2-5,NA,TGTGCCAGCAGTGCGTCGGGGACTATGGCCCAGTACTTC,CASSASGTMAQYF
NA,TRBV28,TRBJ1-5,NA,TGTGCCAGCACCCCCTCGCGGACAGGCAATCAGCCCCAGCATTTT,CASTPSRTGNQPQHF
NA,TRBV28,TRBJ1-1,NA,TGTGCCAGCAGTTTATCGGGGAGGGGCAGGGACACTGAAGCTTTCTTT,CASSLSGRGRDTEAFF
NA,TRBV10-3,TRBJ1-2,NA,TGTGCCATCAGTGGGGGACACCGAGCTAACTATGGCTACACCTTC,CAISGGHRANYGYTF
TRBD1,TRBV28,TRBJ2-7,once,TGTGCCAGCAGTTTAAGGGGACAGGGGAGGTACGAGCAGTACTTC,CASSLRGQGRYEQYF
TRBD2,TRBV6-4,TRBJ2-1,NA,TGTGCCAGCAGCGAAACTAGCGGGGCCACCAATGAGCAGTTCTTC,CASSETSGATNEQFF
NA,TRBV11-3,TRBJ2-7,few,TGTGCCAGCAGCGGAAAGGACGAGCAGTACTTC,CASSGKDEQYF
NA,TRBV6-5,TRBJ1-1,NA,TGTGCCAGCCAAATGAACACTGAAGCTTTCTTT,CASQMNTEAFF
TRBD2,TRBV10-3,TRBJ2-3,few,TGTGCCATCATGAGGGGACTAGCGGGAAGCACAGATACGCAGTATTTT,CAIMRGLAGSTDTQYF
TRBD2,TRBV4-1,TRBJ2-2,few,TGCGCCAGCAGCCAGGGGACTAGCGGGTCCGGGGAGCTGTTTTTT,CASSQGTSGSGELFF
NA,TRBV10-2,TRBJ1-5,NA,TGCGCCAGCAGTGCTGGAGAGGGGCAGCCCCAGCATTTT,CASSAGEGQPQHF
NA,TRBV5-1,TRBJ1-5,NA,TGCGCCAGCAGCCCGGACGGTAGCAATCAGCCCCAGCATTTT,CASSPDGSNQPQHF
TRBD1,TRBV30,TRBJ2-1,NA,TGTGCCTGGAGCCTCGGACAGGGGGTCTTGAATGAGCAGTTCTTC,CAWSLGQGVLNEQFF